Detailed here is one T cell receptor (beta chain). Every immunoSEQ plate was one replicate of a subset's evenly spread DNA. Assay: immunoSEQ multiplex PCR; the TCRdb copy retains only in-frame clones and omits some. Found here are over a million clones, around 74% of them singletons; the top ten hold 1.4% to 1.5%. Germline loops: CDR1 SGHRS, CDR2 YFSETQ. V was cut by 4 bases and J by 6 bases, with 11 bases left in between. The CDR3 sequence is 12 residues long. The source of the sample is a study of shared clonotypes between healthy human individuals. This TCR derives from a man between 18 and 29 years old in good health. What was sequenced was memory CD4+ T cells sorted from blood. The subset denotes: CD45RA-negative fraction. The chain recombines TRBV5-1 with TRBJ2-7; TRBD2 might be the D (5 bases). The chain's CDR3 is CASSQSRGEQYF. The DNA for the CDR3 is TGCGCCAGCAGCCAAAGCCGGGGCGAGCAGTACTTC.